This T cell receptor (beta chain) was sequenced during a study of chemoradiotherapy in HPV16-positive cancers (dated by TCRdb to 2022 to 2024). General notes on the study: Candidate HPV-specific T-cell clones and common TCR motifs were defined through functional T-cell assays on cells from a couple of HPV16-positive patients. The candidate HPV-specific TCRs and motifs were subsequently tracked in TCR repertoires obtained from roughly 90 patients with HPV-related cancers. Whether T-cell immunity against the HPV oncoproteins E6 and E7 changes during chemoradiotherapy and whether survival is affected by this immunity were examined in the study. Study-level results and caveats: Expansion of candidate HPV-specific clones and E7-related TCR motifs was observed in the tumor microenvironment during treatment, whereas no such expansion was observed for non-HPV-specific T cells. In HPV16-positive patients, expansion of HPV-responsive T cells during chemoradiotherapy was found to be associated with improved recurrence-free survival. The functional definition of HPV-specific T cells came from only a couple of HPV16-positive patients, and the survival association was reported for HPV16-positive patients.

Based on the germline V gene (reference sequence), the CDR1 and CDR2 sequences are SEHNR and FQNEAQ. V is trimmed back by 4 bases and J by 6 bases, and the junction contains 5 bases that no gene match accounts for. Taken from cysteine to phenylalanine, the CDR3 has 14 residues. Of all the DNA, just the CDR3 is kept, 42 bases in frame from base 1. Preparation of the library involved the immunoSEQ multiplex PCR assay. Not all clones reach the TCRdb copy of this immuneACCESS table, which keeps in-frame sequences only. Checked studies attribute under half of the gap to unresolved V genes and leave the rest unexplained. This sample comprises about 880 clones, roughly 89% of them detected only once. The ten largest clonotypes hold approximately 15% of the sample. Repertoires were sampled multiple times during chemoradiotherapy, which allowed clonal expansion in the tumor microenvironment to be followed.

A remark on this clone: This receptor's antigen is unknown. No base-level quality is on record; no much larger clone is a single base apart.

The sequence links TRBV7-9 to TRBJ1-5; 8 nucleotides in the junction match TRBD1. Sequenced material: tumor tissue, taken from a patient who underwent chemoradiotherapy. This TCR was recovered from a human donor with HPV-associated anogenital cancer. The CDR3 loop reads CASSSGGLSQPQHF. At the DNA level, the sequence is TGTGCCAGCAGCTCAGGGGGCTTGAGTCAGCCCCAGCATTTT. Joined to the reference TRBV7-9 and TRBJ1-5 proteins, this CDR3 gives the full variable domain: DTGVSQNPRHKITKRGQNVTFRCDPISEHNRLYWYRQTLGQGPEFLTYFQNEAQLEKSRLLSDRFSAERPKGSFSTLEIQRTEQGDSAMYLCASSSGGLSQPQHFGDGTRLSIL.